The rows below give T cell receptor beta chains drawn from one sample of a study of blood T cell repertoires in COVID-19. Sequencing was performed with immunoSEQ multiplex PCR; in TCRdb, only in-frame clones are kept and a portion is missing. The sample has about 220,000 clones, roughly 86% seen once; the top ten hold around 9.6%. The specimen was peripheral blood. All receptors derive from a woman aged 50 to 65 with COVID-19, enrolled during active disease. Both conserved end residues are part of each CDR3. A D gene is named only where the DNA matches it firmly. Clone size appears in some rows only: once, few, many, or a class for an expanded clone.

V gene	D gene	clone size	J gene	CDR3 DNA	CDR3 protein
TRBV28	TRBD1	.	TRBJ1-4	TGTGCCAGCAGTTATCCCGGGACAGCATTGATGGCTAATGAAAAACTGTTTTTT	CASSYPGTALMANEKLFF
TRBV27	.	.	TRBJ1-1	TGTGCCAGCAGTCTCGGGGTAGGGGACAAAGCTTTCTTT	CASSLGVGDKAFF
TRBV14	TRBD2	.	TRBJ2-1	TGTGCCAGCAGCCGACTAGCGGGACCTTACAATGAGCAGTTCTTC	CASSRLAGPYNEQFF
TRBV29-1	TRBD1	.	TRBJ1-1	TGCAGCGTTGGGACAGGGGGCACTGAAGCTTTCTTT	CSVGTGGTEAFF
TRBV3-1/TRBV3-2	TRBD1	once	TRBJ2-3	TGTGCCAGCAGCCCGGACAGGGGCCCTAGCACAGATACGCAGTATTTT	CASSPDRGPSTDTQYF
TRBV29-1	.	.	TRBJ2-1	TGCAGCGTTGGGGCCGGCTACAATGAGCAGTTCTTC	CSVGAGYNEQFF
TRBV5-6	.	.	TRBJ1-5	TGTGCCAGCAGCTTAACGGGGAATCAGCCCCAGCATTTT	CASSLTGNQPQHF
TRBV7-2	.	.	TRBJ1-5	TGTGCCAGCAGCTTAAACGGAGTTAGCAATCAGCCCCAGCATTTT	CASSLNGVSNQPQHF
TRBV7-9	.	.	TRBJ1-1	TGTGCCAGCAGCAGTAGCCTGAACACTGAAGCTTTCTTT	CASSSSLNTEAFF
TRBV12-3/TRBV12-4	.	few	TRBJ2-5	TGTGCCAGCAGTTTATCGGAGACCCAGTACTTC	CASSLSETQYF
TRBV6-5	TRBD1	.	TRBJ1-2	TGTGCCAGCATCCGAGGACAGGGGGTTAACTATGGCTACACCTTC	CASIRGQGVNYGYTF
TRBV28	.	few	TRBJ2-7	TGTGCCAGCAGTCCACTTCGGCGCAGGGGCTACGAGCAGTACTTC	CASSPLRRRGYEQYF
TRBV7-9	.	.	TRBJ2-2	TGTGCCAGCGGACCGATGAAAGGGACTTCGAGTGACACCGGGGAGCTGTTTTTT	CASGPMKGTSSDTGELFF
TRBV7-9	TRBD1	.	TRBJ1-5	TGTGCCAGCAGCTTGGGACAGTACAATCAGCCCCAGCATTTT	CASSLGQYNQPQHF
TRBV27	TRBD1	once	TRBJ1-6	TGTGCCAGCAGCCCGACAGGGGACTATAATTCACCCCTCCACTTT	CASSPTGDYNSPLHF
TRBV9	.	.	TRBJ2-1	TGTGCCAGCAGCGTAGAGGGGAGGGGGTCCTACAATGAGCAGTTCTTC	CASSVEGRGSYNEQFF
TRBV27	TRBD1	.	TRBJ2-7	TGTGCCAGCAGATCCACAGGACAGGGTACCTACGAGCAGTACTTC	CASRSTGQGTYEQYF
TRBV10-3	.	.	TRBJ1-2	TGTGCCATCAGTCCCCGCGGGGCAAACTATGGCTACACCTTC	CAISPRGANYGYTF
TRBV19	TRBD1	.	TRBJ2-7	TGTGCCAGTAGTATAGGATCAGGGGGCGTTGGATACGAGCAGTACTTC	CASSIGSGGVGYEQYF
TRBV7-3	.	once	TRBJ1-4	TGTGCCAGCAGCTTAAGGACGGGAGAAAAACTGTTTTTT	CASSLRTGEKLFF
TRBV29-1	.	.	TRBJ1-1	TGCAGCGTTTCCATCACTGAAGCTTTCTTT	CSVSITEAFF
TRBV19	TRBD2	.	TRBJ2-3	TGTGCCAGTAGTTACGGGCGGGGGGCCGGAAGCACAGATACGCAGTATTTT	CASSYGRGAGSTDTQYF
TRBV6-5	.	.	TRBJ1-5	TGTGCCAGCGGACATAGCAATCAGCCCCAGCATTTT	CASGHSNQPQHF
TRBV19	TRBD1	.	TRBJ2-4	TGTGCCAGTAGTAAGACAGGGGCGGGCATTCAGTACTTC	CASSKTGAGIQYF